This record looks at one T cell receptor beta chain sequence and its context. The CDR3 contains 12 residues. V was shortened by 5 bases and J by 9 bases, with 11 bases between the two germline ends. Germline loops: CDR1 SEHNR, CDR2 FQNEAQ (reference sequence). In terms of age and location, participants ranged from roughly 18 to 95 years and lived in about two dozen US areas. Two consecutive negative NP/OP PCR tests, clearance, or resolved symptoms defined Cohort 3 recovery. Authors' processing steps: Reference gene primer amplification gave estimated nucleated cell counts. Here immunoSEQ multiplex PCR was the method, and the copy in TCRdb shows in-frame clones only, minus some. V and J calls and clone size are copied from that table; D and trimming were computed from the DNA. The sample includes a few hundred thousand clones, approximately 90% of them seen just once. These data originate in a study of blood T cell repertoires in COVID-19. Study as a whole: Material from acute and convalescent COVID-19 was sourced from the United States, Italy and Spain.

This TCR was sampled from a woman aged 18-35 years who had recovered from COVID-19. V is TRBV7-9 and J is TRBJ1-5; D uncertain. What was sequenced was PBMCs or T cells enriched from blood (not recorded which). The CDR3 here is CASSHGERPQHF. The CDR3 DNA sequence: TGTGCCAGCAGCCACGGGGAGAGGCCCCAGCATTTT.